Each of the 13 T cell receptor beta chains below was sequenced from the same sample in a study of T cells after yellow fever vaccination. In TCRdb, the 5' RACE reads were re-called with MiXCR into one record per CDR3 protein. The sample has around 67,000 distinct CDR3 sequences; around 6.9% are singletons. The sample in question was CD8+ T cells sorted from PBMCs, obtained roughly 5 days after the first yellow fever vaccination. These receptor sequences come from a man between 18 and 29 years old who received the YFV17D yellow fever vaccine.

The chain employs TRBV5-1 and TRBJ2-1, with D tentatively TRBD1 (5 bases). The CDR3 has 17 amino acids. Looked up from germline, CDR1 is SGHRS and CDR2 is YFSETQ. Trimming took 0 bases from V and 0 from J, leaving 13 bases between them. CDR3: CASSLAGLHSSYNEQFF. The CDR3 nucleotides read TGCGCCAGCAGCTTGGCAGGGCTCCACAGCTCCTACAATGAGCAGTTCTTC.

This clonotype occurred many times. This chain links TRBV4-2 with TRBJ2-3; 8 positions match TRBD2. The germline CDR1 and CDR2 sequences are LGHNA and YNFKEQ. Trimming at V came to 6 bases and at J to 2 bases, leaving 4 bases not matched to a gene. CDR3 length: 14 amino acids. The CDR3 is CASSYGGDTDTQYF. CDR3 in DNA: TGTGCCAGCAGTTACGGGGGGGACACAGATACGCAGTATTTT.

This clonotype was observed many times. The chain employs TRBV4-3 and TRBJ2-7, with D maybe TRBD1 (6 bases). Germline V lookup: CDR1 LGHNA, CDR2 YSLEER. The CDR3 runs to 14 residues. The V and J ends lost 1 base and 1 base respectively, with 8 bases between them. The CDR3 DNA reads as TGCGCCAGCAGCCAAGGCCAGGGGTCCTACGAGCAGTACTTC. Amino acid sequence: CASSQGQGSYEQYF.

This clonotype came up many times. This chain uses TRBV5-1 with TRBJ2-1, with 7 bases identical to TRBD1. The CDR3 contains 13 residues. CDR1 and CDR2 from the germline V gene are SGHRS and YFSETQ. V lost 7 bases to trimming and J lost 4 bases; unmatched junction nucleotides: 5. This CDR3 reads CASGPTGYNEQFF. Written as DNA, the CDR3 is TGCGCCAGCGGACCGACAGGGTACAATGAGCAGTTCTTC.

This clonotype was detected a few times. This chain links TRBV11-1 with TRBJ2-3; no clear D. Germline CDR1 and CDR2: SGHAT and FQDESV (reference sequence). There are 19 residues in the CDR3. Between the trimmed V and J ends, which lost 1 base and 0 bases, there was a span of 20 bases. CDR3 loop: CASSLGINFSPSSTDTQYF. Here the CDR3 DNA reads TGTGCCAGCAGCTTAGGCATAAACTTTAGTCCGTCTAGCACAGATACGCAGTATTTT.

This clonotype has a handful of counts. The rearrangement joins TRBV6-1 to TRBJ2-5; 9 bases match TRBD1. Germline V gives CDR1 MNHNS, CDR2 SASEGT. The trim removed 3 bases at V and 5 bases at J, leaving 10 bases unmatched. This CDR3 spans 16 amino acids. DNA of the CDR3: TGTGCCAGCAGTGATTGGGGACAGGGTAATATGGAGACCCAGTACTTC. Translated, it gives CASSDWGQGNMETQYF.

V is TRBV6-5 and J is TRBJ2-7, with D unresolved. CDR3 size: 15 residues. Germline-derived CDR1 and CDR2 are MNHEY and SVGAGI. Trimming pared 2 bases from V and 4 bases from J, leaving 15 bases between. This CDR3 reads CASSYRARSGYEQYF. Written as DNA, the CDR3 is TGTGCCAGCAGTTACCGCGCCAGGTCGGGTTACGAGCAGTACTTC.

In this sample, this clonotype turned up many times. CDR3 in DNA: TGTGCCAGCAGCGCAGGAGGGGTCTATCCCTACAATGAGCAGTTCTTC. Amino acid sequence: CASSAGGVYPYNEQFF. The chain carries TRBV9 and TRBJ2-1; possibly TRBD2 for D (6 bases). Trimming shortened V by 3 bases and J by 2 bases, and 15 bases separated the two germline ends. The CDR3 is 16 residues long. CDR1 SGDLS and CDR2 YYNGEE come from the germline V gene.

This clonotype was observed many times. The V and J genes are TRBV4-3 and TRBJ2-1; D is ambiguous. Germline assignment: CDR1 LGHNA and CDR2 YSLEER. Trimming pared 0 bases from V and 0 bases from J, leaving 12 bases between. This CDR3 region has 17 residues. The CDR3 nucleotides are TGCGCCAGCAGCCAAGAAGGGCCCCCTAGCTCCTACAATGAGCAGTTCTTC. Translation gives CASSQEGPPSSYNEQFF.

A few counts support this clonotype. The chain links TRBV28 to TRBJ2-2; 10 positions match TRBD2. The CDR3 has 19 amino acids. J was trimmed by 4 bases and V by 3 bases; bases with no gene match: 14. Germline values: CDR1 MDHEN, CDR2 SYDVKM. For the CDR3, the DNA is TGTGCCAGCAGTTTCAAGTTTGAGCGGGGGGGCAGAGGCACCGGGGAGCTGTTTTTT. Protein: CASSFKFERGGRGTGELFF.

Many counts were recorded for this clonotype. V is TRBV7-6 and J is TRBJ1-1; maybe TRBD1 (5 bases). The CDR3 has 13 residues. V was pared by 1 base and J by 7 bases, with 10 bases between. Germline-derived CDR1 and CDR2 are SGHVS and FNYEAQ. For the CDR3, the DNA is TGTGCCAGCAGCTTAGTCCCACAGGATGAAGCTTTCTTT. The encoded protein is CASSLVPQDEAFF.

This clonotype was observed at least ten times. The J gene is TRBJ1-3, the V gene TRBV12-3 or TRBV12-4; no reliable D call. Trimming pared 1 base from V and 0 bases from J, leaving 4 bases between. CDR3 length equals 14 residues. Here the CDR3 DNA reads TGTGCCAGCAGTTTAGAGAACTCTGGAAACACCATATATTTT. The encoded protein is CASSLENSGNTIYF.

At least ten counts were recorded for this clonotype. The chain is built from TRBV4-1 and TRBJ2-3, with 7 nucleotides matching TRBD2. V shed 0 bases, J shed 5 bases, and the junction held 8 bases outside the gene matches. The CDR3 runs 16 residues. From germline, CDR1 is MGHRA and CDR2 YSYEKL. CDR3 sequence (DNA): TGCGCCAGCAGCCAAGAGTATCGGGGGGTCGGAGATACGCAGTATTTT. The encoded protein is CASSQEYRGVGDTQYF.